In this sample, the clone carrying this T cell receptor beta chain is medium-sized (0.01 to 0.1%). The sample comes from a study of immune evolution from preneoplasia to lung adenocarcinoma. The V gene end was trimmed by 3 bases and the J gene end by 5 bases; junction bases not matched to a gene: 4. Germline V gives CDR1 SEHNR, CDR2 FQNEAQ (reference sequence). The CDR3 contains 14 residues. Assay used: immunoSEQ multiplex PCR; TCRdb lists only in-frame clones, some missing. This sample has about 40,000 clones; 74% occur once, and the top ten carry around 6.5%. The clonotype originates from a person aged 55 to 69 with lung adenocarcinoma. Sequenced sample: FFPE invasive lung adenocarcinoma tissue. The J gene is TRBJ2-3, the V gene TRBV7-9, with 8 bases identical to TRBD1. The CDR3 spells CASSFRQGIDTQYF. CDR3 DNA: TGTGCCAGCAGCTTCCGACAGGGGATAGATACGCAGTATTTT.